The present TCR beta chain was sequenced within a study of CD8+CD57+ T cells in acquired aplastic anemia. As for the study in general: Healthy donors gave about 10 million reads on average for CD4+ cells.

Details on this clonotype: What it binds is unknown.

Genomic DNA constituted the template upon which TCR beta VDJ and CDR3 profiling was performed. TCRdb passed the reads through MiXCR, listing each CDR3 protein once. The sample records 80,000 or so distinct CDR3 sequences, around 44% being singletons. CDR1 and CDR2 from the germline V gene are SQVTM and ANQGSEA. The V and J ends lost 4 bases and 2 bases respectively, with 13 bases between them. The CDR3 covers 14 residues. Study-wide findings and caveats: Shared by patients and controls, 25 to 30 CD8+ CDR3s were abundant in patients. Patients and controls had CD8+ Simpson's diversity values that were not significantly distinct.

This TCR was recovered from a human donor in good health, serving as a control. Sequenced material: sorted CD4+, CD8+, or CD8+CD57+ T cells (not recorded which) from PBMCs. The genes are TRBV29-1 and TRBJ2-3; D may be TRBD1 (5 bases). The CDR3 region is CSVVGRQNTDTQYF. Here the CDR3 DNA reads TGCAGCGTTGTGGGTAGACAGAACACAGATACGCAGTATTTT.